The 17 T cell receptor beta chains listed next were all sequenced from one sample in a study of human T cells and chemical hapten exposure. From the RACE reads, TCRdb called clonotypes with MiXCR, one entry per CDR3 protein. The sample comprises 85,000 or so distinct CDR3 sequences, roughly a tenth of which are singletons, and about 4.2% rests with the top ten. This sample's time point: patch test 1, 2 weeks after DPC sensitization. Treatment: therapeutic diphenylcyclopropenone sensitization with weekly scalp DPC. Specimen: whole blood, collected in connection with sensitization to the hapten diphenylcyclopropenone (DPC). These receptor sequences come from a woman in her forties or fifties with alopecia areata. Some clones in this sample may be carry-over from other donors' samples.

This clonotype appeared many times. The DNA of the CDR3 is TGTGCCAGCAGGCCGGCGGGGGTCGGCGAGCAGTACTTC. Amino acid sequence: CASRPAGVGEQYF. The V and J genes are TRBV5-4 and TRBJ2-7; 7 bases are a match to TRBD2. CDR1 SGHNT and CDR2 YYREEE come from the germline V gene (reference sequence). The V segment lost 5 bases and the J segment 6 bases; nucleotides outside the gene matches: 8. This CDR3 is 13 amino acids long.

A few counts support this clonotype. The V and J genes are TRBV30 and TRBJ2-3; TRBD2 matches 10 bases. With V trimmed by 0 bases and J by 3 bases, 6 bases remained unmatched. Germline CDR1 and CDR2: GTSNPN and SVGIG (reference sequence). CDR3 length equals 16 residues. CDR3 in amino acids: CAWSVGGLAVTDTQYF. The CDR3 bases are TGTGCCTGGAGTGTAGGTGGACTAGCGGTAACAGATACGCAGTATTTT.

This clonotype has a handful of counts. The chain links TRBV7-3 to TRBJ2-2, with D maybe TRBD1 (6 bases). Germline CDR1 is SGHTA and CDR2 is FQGTGA. The CDR3 covers 14 residues. With 5 bases removed from V and 5 bases from J, the gap between germline ends came to 12 bases. The CDR3 sequence: CASSRGTSTGELFF. In nucleotides, the CDR3 is TGTGCCAGCAGCCGAGGGACAAGTACCGGGGAGCTGTTTTTT.

The chain employs TRBV5-4 and TRBJ2-5; no definite D call. V lost 0 bases and J lost 5, with 11 bases in between. CDR3 length: 14 residues. The germline V gene has CDR1 SGHNT and CDR2 YYREEE (reference sequence). CDR3 residues: CASSLGGGRETQYF. The CDR3 region has the DNA TGTGCCAGCAGCTTGGGTGGTGGACGGGAGACCCAGTACTTC.

This clonotype was detected many times. The genes are TRBV11-3 and TRBJ1-2; no definite D call. V lost 5 bases and J lost 7, with 11 bases in between. From germline, CDR1 is SGHNT and CDR2 YENEEA. There are 12 residues in the CDR3. The CDR3, as DNA: TGTGCCAGCAGCCCGAGGCGACTTGGCTACACCTTC. Encoded protein: CASSPRRLGYTF.

This clonotype has at least ten counts. V gene TRBV30 combines with J gene TRBJ1-5, with D uncertain. Trimming stripped 0 bases from V and 1 base from J, with 10 bases between. The CDR3 is made up of 15 amino acids. CDR1 is GTSNPN, CDR2 SVGIG, per germline (reference sequence). DNA for the CDR3: TGTGCCTGGAGTGTGCTTTTTGGAAGCAATCAGCCCCAGCATTTT. As protein: CAWSVLFGSNQPQHF.

This clonotype has just a few counts. The chain's CDR3 is CASSAQLNTGELFF. CDR3 nucleotide sequence: TGTGCCAGCAGTGCACAGTTAAACACCGGGGAGCTGTTTTTT. The chain couples TRBV2 to TRBJ2-2; D is unclear. This CDR3 region has 14 residues. The V gene's germline CDR1 is SNHLY and CDR2 FYNNEI. The V end lost 4 bases, the J end lost 2 bases, and 8 bases lay between the germline ends. Looking up the rest from reference TRBV2 and TRBJ2-2 gives the full variable domain: EPEVTQTPSHQVTQMGQEVILRCVPISNHLYFYWYRQILGQKVEFLVSFYNNEISEKSEIFDDQFSVERPDGSNFTLKIRSTKLEDSAMYFCASSAQLNTGELFFGEGSRLTVL.

This sequence joins TRBV9 and TRBJ2-1, with a tentative D call TRBD2 (6 bases). Trimming stripped 3 bases from V and 0 bases from J, with 10 bases between. The CDR3 loop spans 15 amino acids. Germline-derived CDR1 and CDR2 are SGDLS and YYNGEE. The CDR3 sequence: CASSAGGSSYNEQFF. CDR3 in DNA: TGTGCCAGCAGCGCCGGAGGGTCCTCCTACAATGAGCAGTTCTTC.

V and J are TRBV29-1 and TRBJ2-7; 9 nucleotides match TRBD1. Trimming at V came to 6 bases and at J to 3 bases, leaving 15 bases not matched to a gene. Germline V lookup: CDR1 SQVTM, CDR2 ANQGSEA. CDR3 length: 16 amino acids. DNA of the CDR3: TGCAGCGTCCATCCCACGGGGGGACAGGGAAACTACGAGCAGTACTTC. Amino acids: CSVHPTGGQGNYEQYF.

This clonotype was counted between two and nine times. The V call is TRBV19, the J call TRBJ1-2; the D gene is possibly TRBD1 (5 bases). The CDR3 loop spans 12 amino acids. The germline V and J ends were trimmed by 2 bases and 8 bases, with 9 bases remaining between them. The germline gives CDR1 LNHDA, CDR2 SQIVND (reference sequence). The CDR3 DNA is TGTGCCAGTAGTATACAGGGTGGCGGCTACACCTTC. Translated: CASSIQGGGYTF.

This clonotype is a singleton in its sample. The V call is TRBV19, the J call TRBJ2-4; D call uncertain. Germline V lookup: CDR1 LNHDA, CDR2 SQIVND (reference sequence). CDR3 length: 15 residues. V lost 4 bases and J 0 bases, leaving 10 bases between the germline ends. The chain's CDR3 is CASSRSPGAKNIQYF. The CDR3 DNA sequence: TGTGCCAGTAGTAGATCCCCTGGAGCCAAAAACATTCAGTACTTC.

This clonotype was counted between two and nine times. The chain is built from TRBV12-3 or TRBV12-4 and TRBJ2-7; 12 positions agree with TRBD2. The CDR3 extends over 16 amino acids. V lost 5 bases and J lost 4; bases outside the gene matches: 9. CDR3: CASSPLSLAGGYEQYF. The CDR3 region has the DNA TGTGCCAGCAGTCCTCTCTCACTAGCGGGAGGTTACGAGCAGTACTTC.

This clonotype was counted ten times or more. This rearrangement joins TRBV29-1 to TRBJ2-7; D tentatively fits TRBD1 or TRBD2 (5 bases each). V was clipped by 6 bases and J by 3 bases, with 9 bases between them. The CDR3 contains 11 residues. In germline, CDR1 is SQVTM, CDR2 ANQGSEA. The CDR3 loop reads CSVGDVYEQYF. CDR3 nucleotide sequence: TGCAGCGTGGGGGACGTCTACGAGCAGTACTTC.

This clonotype was counted ten times or more. The chain employs TRBV12-3 or TRBV12-4 and TRBJ1-1; D is possibly TRBD1 (5 bases). CDR3 size: 14 residues. Trimming took off 1 base at V and 5 bases at J, with 11 bases between the two ends. The CDR3 spells CASSLDGGGTEAFF. CDR3 nucleotides: TGTGCCAGCAGTTTAGACGGCGGGGGAACTGAAGCTTTCTTT.

V gene TRBV7-3 combines with J gene TRBJ1-3, with D hard to call. The CDR3 has 17 residues. From germline, CDR1 is SGHTA and CDR2 FQGTGA. V shed 0 bases and J shed 0 bases, with 12 bases lying between them. The CDR3 DNA sequence: TGTGCCAGCAGCTTAACAACCCACCCCAGCTCTGGAAACACCATATATTTT. It specifies CASSLTTHPSSGNTIYF.

The rearrangement uses TRBV7-2 and TRBJ2-7; D not certain. CDR3 length equals 17 residues. CDR1 and CDR2 (germline): SGHTA, FQGNSA. Trimming took off 5 bases at V and 3 bases at J, with 23 bases between the two ends. The CDR3 loop reads CASSPPWSSPGDYEQYF. The CDR3 DNA reads as TGTGCCAGCAGCCCGCCATGGTCGAGCCCCGGAGACTACGAGCAGTACTTC.

This sequence joins TRBV27 and TRBJ2-3, with 7 positions matching TRBD2. V shed 6 bases and J 1 base; nucleotides not matched to a gene: 7. The length of the CDR3 is 15 residues. CDR1 and CDR2 (germline): MNHEY, SMNVEV (reference sequence). Here the CDR3 DNA reads TGTGCCAGCAGATGGACTAGTTGGGGCACAGATACGCAGTATTTT. Protein: CASRWTSWGTDTQYF.